Described below is a single TCR beta chain sequence and its context. The target antigen is unknown. Sequencing used immunoSEQ multiplex PCR; TCRdb keeps in-frame clones, though not all of them. The table shows about 150,000 clones, with roughly nine tenths occurring only once. This sample is drawn from a study of T cell responses to AZD1222 COVID-19 vaccine. Overall study findings and caveats: Reportedly, nearly half the spike-specific TCRs target unmutated variant regions. When two AZD1222 doses had been given, Spike-specific TCR breadth and depth rose.

V was cut by 1 base and J by 6 bases, with 16 bases left in between. This CDR3 is 16 amino acids long. Per germline, CDR1 SGHNT and CDR2 YYREEE (reference sequence). The material was peripheral blood, obtained on day 0 of MenACWY control vaccination. The TCR was taken from an adult in good health. This chain links TRBV5-4 with TRBJ2-2; D tentatively reads TRBD1 or TRBD2 (5 bases each). The CDR3 spells CASSLMGTKGAGELFF. The DNA of the CDR3 is TGTGCCAGCAGCTTGATGGGGACCAAAGGGGCCGGGGAGCTGTTTTTT.